This T cell receptor beta chain was obtained from a study of blood T cell repertoires in COVID-19. Sequencing was performed with immunoSEQ multiplex PCR; in TCRdb, only in-frame clones are kept and a portion is missing. Found here are a few hundred thousand clones, approximately 93% of them singletons; the top ten hold roughly 0.9%. CDR1 is SGDLS, CDR2 YYNGEE, per germline. Trimming removed 0 bases at V and 2 bases at J, with 11 bases between. The CDR3 length is 15 residues. Enrollees, roughly 18 to 89 years old, lived in fewer than 25 US areas. Clinical histories supplied by participants themselves formed the basis of cohort assignment. Participants in the exposed group had met a COVID-19 case in the 2 weeks before joining the study.

V is TRBV9 and J is TRBJ2-5; tentative D call: TRBD2 (5 bases). This TCR came from a woman aged 40 to 55 who had been exposed to COVID-19. Sequencing was done on a sample of PBMCs or T cells enriched from blood (not recorded which). CDR3 residues: CASSVGTSFQETQYF. CDR3 sequence (DNA): TGTGCCAGCAGCGTAGGAACTAGTTTTCAAGAGACCCAGTACTTC.